This T cell receptor (beta chain) was identified during a study of response to subunit inactivated influenza vaccine. Whole-study findings and limits: The authors put forward the suggestion that each seasonal influenza vaccination may bring in only a limited number of new T cells.

As to this clonotype: Its target is not known.

Each CDR3 protein gets one entry after TCRdb re-called the RT-PCR reads with MiXCR. Of 500,000 to 600,000 distinct CDR3 sequences listed, more than 15% were seen once; the top ten hold roughly 3%. This clonotype originated in a man between 45 and 75 years old who received an inactivated influenza vaccine. The input for sequencing was CD4+ T cells sorted from PBMCs, taken around 2 years after vaccination.

The CDR3 DNA follows: TGTGCCAGCAGTCGAATCTACAATGAGCAGTTCTTC. Its translation: CASSRIYNEQFF. The chain is built from TRBV3-1 and TRBJ2-1; D remains unclear. CDR1 is LGHDT and CDR2 is YNNKEL in the germline V gene (reference sequence). Trimming took 6 bases from V and 3 from J, leaving 6 bases between them. The CDR3 totals 12 residues.